This T cell receptor (beta chain) was obtained from a study of radiation and T cells in renal cell carcinoma. General study points: In blood, top tumor clones expanded by 2 weeks, shrinking by 4. No pretreatment tumor biopsies were available for baseline clonotypes.

Profiling relied on immunoSEQ multiplex PCR, and the TCRdb table lists in-frame clones only, not all of them. The data contain 100,000 to 150,000 clones, about four fifths of them seen just once; the ten biggest clones take up about 5.3%. The CDR3 is 14 amino acids. Germline values: CDR1 SGHRS, CDR2 YFSETQ. With V trimmed by 5 bases and J by 1 base, 1 base remained unmatched. The sample holds one count of this clone. Its antigen is as yet unknown. As to time point: blood 2 weeks post-SBRT. Treatment here: 15 Gy SBRT to primary tumor, nephrectomy 4 weeks later. Blood was sampled at baseline, 2 weeks and 4 weeks after SBRT.

The starting material was blood, obtained from a patient whose treatment included radiotherapy and nephrectomy. The chain joins TRBV5-1 to TRBJ2-3; 10 bases fit TRBD2. The sequence was collected from a man aged 50-59 years with renal cell carcinoma. CDR3: CASSSGGRTDTQYF. CDR3 sequence (DNA): TGCGCCAGCAGTAGCGGGGGGCGCACAGATACGCAGTATTTT.